The 14 T cell receptor beta chains presented below share a single source sample, sequenced in a study of CD8+ T cells in alopecia areata. TCR sequencing used cDNA made by reverse transcription of extracted RNA. The table came from immunoSEQ multiplex PCR; TCRdb's copy has only in-frame clones and leaves some out. The table has some 150,000 clones, approximately 85% seen once. Described treatment: oral pan-JAK inhibitor, 5-10 mg twice daily. The material sequenced was CD8+ T cells sorted from blood, taken at week 4, from a patient treated with tofacitinib. The receptors here all came from a human donor with alopecia areata.

This chain uses TRBV7-8 with TRBJ1-4, with 7 bases aligning to TRBD1. Per germline, CDR1 SGHVS and CDR2 FQNEAQ. CDR3 length: 16 amino acids. The J segment lost 4 bases and the V segment lost 5 bases, leaving 10 bases of the junction unmatched. The CDR3 DNA follows: TGTGCCAGCAGCCTCCAACGACAGGGCTTTAATGAAAAACTGTTTTTT. Translating gives CASSLQRQGFNEKLFF.

The rearrangement uses TRBV5-4 and TRBJ1-1, with 9 bases aligning to TRBD1. The V gene's germline CDR1 is SGHNT and CDR2 YYREEE (reference sequence). CDR3 length: 16 amino acids. J gave up 2 bases and V 4 bases, and 9 bases lay outside the gene matches. The CDR3 nucleotides are TGTGCCAGCAGCCAACAGGGGGCTCGGTTCAACACTGAAGCTTTCTTT. Translated, it gives CASSQQGARFNTEAFF. Full variable domain (outside the CDR3, taken from reference TRBV5-4 and TRBJ1-1): ETGVTQSPTHLIKTRGQQVTLRCSSQSGHNTVSWYQQALGQGPQFIFQYYREEENGRGNFPPRFSGLQFPNYSSELNVNALELDDSALYLCASSQQGARFNTEAFFGQGTRLTVV.

The J gene is TRBJ2-3, the V gene TRBV5-6; D is unclear. The V and J ends lost 4 bases and 2 bases respectively, with 14 bases between them. Looked up from germline, CDR1 is SGHDT and CDR2 is YYEEEE. This CDR3 contains 15 residues. The CDR3 DNA sequence: TGTGCCAGCAGCGCGAACCCTAAGGTCACAGATACGCAGTATTTT. It specifies CASSANPKVTDTQYF.

This clone was observed a few times. The chain carries TRBV29-1 and TRBJ1-5, with D possibly matching TRBD1 (5 bases). The V and J ends lost 1 base and 6 bases respectively, with 10 bases between them. Germline-derived CDR1 and CDR2 are SQVTM and ANQGSEA. The CDR3 covers 13 residues. The CDR3 loop is CSVEGSGGQPQHF. The DNA of the CDR3 is TGCAGCGTTGAAGGATCTGGGGGTCAGCCCCAGCATTTT.

The chain carries TRBV4-1 and TRBJ2-7; D call uncertain. In germline, CDR1 is MGHRA, CDR2 YSYEKL. The CDR3 length is 18 residues. Deletions cut 2 bases from V and 2 bases from J, with 22 bases between. The CDR3 is CASSQLERIAGAPYEQYF. The CDR3 coding sequence is TGCGCCAGCAGCCAATTGGAACGAATAGCCGGAGCTCCCTACGAGCAGTACTTC.

This chain uses TRBV2 with TRBJ2-1; TRBD1 might be the D (6 bases). V lost 6 bases and J lost 2, with 11 bases in between. This CDR3 contains 14 residues. Germline assignment: CDR1 SNHLY and CDR2 FYNNEI. This CDR3 reads CASRPRGTYNEQFF. The CDR3 nucleotides are TGTGCCAGCAGACCTAGGGGGACCTACAATGAGCAGTTCTTC. Looking up the rest from reference TRBV2 and TRBJ2-1 gives the full variable domain: EPEVTQTPSHQVTQMGQEVILRCVPISNHLYFYWYRQILGQKVEFLVSFYNNEISEKSEIFDDQFSVERPDGSNFTLKIRSTKLEDSAMYFCASRPRGTYNEQFFGPGTRLTVL.

The chain has TRBV6-5 and TRBJ2-3; 8 bases are shared with TRBD2. V was clipped by 6 bases and J by 3 bases; unmatched bases: 8. This CDR3 is 15 amino acids long. Germline V lookup: CDR1 MNHEY, CDR2 SVGAGI. The CDR3 nucleotides read TGTGCCAGCAGCCCGGGAGGGGTAGGGACAGATACGCAGTATTTT. It specifies CASSPGGVGTDTQYF.

The V and J genes are TRBV27 and TRBJ2-7; D possibly corresponds to TRBD1 (6 bases). Between the trimmed V and J ends, which lost 5 bases and 2 bases, there was a span of 16 bases. CDR3 length: 15 residues. Germline CDR1 reads MNHEY; CDR2 reads SMNVEV (reference sequence). In nucleotides, the CDR3 is TGTGCCAGCAGTATACGTGGGACACTACCCTACGAGCAGTACTTC. This gives the protein CASSIRGTLPYEQYF.

V usage is TRBV29-1 and J usage is TRBJ1-1; 9 bases match TRBD1. This CDR3 is built from 14 residues. V lost 2 bases, J lost 3 bases, and 4 bases stayed unmatched. Looked up from germline, CDR1 is SQVTM and CDR2 is ANQGSEA. The DNA of the CDR3 is TGCAGCGTTGAATCGGGACAGGGTTACACTGAAGCTTTCTTT. Its protein product is CSVESGQGYTEAFF.

V and J are TRBV5-6 and TRBJ2-1; 9 nucleotides match TRBD2. This CDR3 comprises 12 residues. CDR1 is SGHDT, CDR2 YYEEEE, per germline. Trimming removed 6 bases from V and 12 bases from J; junction bases left unmatched: 7. The CDR3 is CASKRGASWQFF. CDR3 nucleotides: TGTGCCAGCAAGCGGGGGGCGTCTTGGCAGTTCTTC.

This chain uses TRBV19 with TRBJ2-5, with a possible D match to TRBD1 (6 bases). The CDR3 is made up of 15 amino acids. CDR1 is LNHDA and CDR2 is SQIVND in the germline V gene (reference sequence). The germline V and J ends were trimmed by 4 bases and 4 bases, with 16 bases remaining between them. CDR3 residues: CASSTRNRVAETQYF. CDR3 nucleotides: TGTGCCAGTAGTACCCGTAACAGGGTGGCAGAGACCCAGTACTTC.

The chain has TRBV4-2 and TRBJ1-6, with TRBD1 as a possible D gene (6 bases). V was pared by 4 bases and J by 9 bases, with 13 bases between. The length of the CDR3 is 14 residues. In germline, CDR1 is LGHNA, CDR2 YNFKEQ. The DNA for the CDR3 is TGTGCCAGCAGCCCGGACAGAGGCGGTTCACCCCTCCACTTT. Protein: CASSPDRGGSPLHF.

The genes are TRBV5-1 and TRBJ2-7; tentative D call: TRBD1 (6 bases). This CDR3 comprises 16 residues. Germline assignment: CDR1 SGHRS and CDR2 YFSETQ. The V and J ends lost 4 bases and 1 base respectively, with 18 bases between them. CDR3 amino acids: CASSMPDRRLSYEQYF. In nucleotides, the CDR3 is TGCGCCAGCAGCATGCCGGACAGACGTCTTTCCTACGAGCAGTACTTC.

The V gene is TRBV7-9, the J gene TRBJ2-7, with D perhaps matching TRBD1 (5 bases). The V end lost 4 bases, the J end lost 6 bases, and 13 bases lay between the germline ends. The CDR3 loop spans 13 amino acids. CDR1 is SEHNR, CDR2 FQNEAQ, per germline (reference sequence). The CDR3 DNA reads as TGTGCCAGCAGCTCGGGTGGGGCAGGCGAGCAGTACTTC. Its protein product is CASSSGGAGEQYF.